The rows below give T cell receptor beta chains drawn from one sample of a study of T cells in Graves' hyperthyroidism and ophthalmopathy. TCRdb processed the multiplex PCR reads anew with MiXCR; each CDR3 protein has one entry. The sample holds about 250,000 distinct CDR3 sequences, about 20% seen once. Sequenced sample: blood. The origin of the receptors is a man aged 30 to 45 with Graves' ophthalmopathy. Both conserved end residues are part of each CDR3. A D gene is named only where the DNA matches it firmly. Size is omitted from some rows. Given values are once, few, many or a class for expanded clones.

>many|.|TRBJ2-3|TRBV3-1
TGTGCCAGCAGCCAAGAAGGGGCTTCCGCACGTGATACGCAGTATTTT
CASSQEGASARDTQYF
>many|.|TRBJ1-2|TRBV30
TGTGCCTGTGCCTTTCCCCCTTATGGCTACACCTTC
CACAFPPYGYTF
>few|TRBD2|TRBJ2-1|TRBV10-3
TGTGCCATCAGTGAGTCGGGGACTAGCGGGAGGAATGAGCAGTTCTTC
CAISESGTSGRNEQFF
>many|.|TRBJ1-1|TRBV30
TGTGCCTGGAGTGTCGGGGTGAACACTGAAGCTTTCTTT
CAWSVGVNTEAFF
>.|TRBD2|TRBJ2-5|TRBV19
TGTGCCAGTAGTATTAACGGCCCAGGGAGGGGAGAGACCCAGTACTTC
CASSINGPGRGETQYF
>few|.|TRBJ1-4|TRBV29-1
TGCAGCGTTGATTGGGACACTGGTGAAAAACTGTTTTTT
CSVDWDTGEKLFF
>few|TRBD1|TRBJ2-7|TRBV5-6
TGTGCCAGCAGCTTGCCCGGGACAGGGGGCTACGAGCAGTACTTC
CASSLPGTGGYEQYF
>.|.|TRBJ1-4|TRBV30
TGTGCCTGGAGTGGAAAAACCGGGACACGGAATGAAAAACTGTTTTTT
CAWSGKTGTRNEKLFF
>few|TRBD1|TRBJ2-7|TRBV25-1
TGTGCCAGCAGTGCAGGGACAGGGGTCTACGAGCAGTACTTC
CASSAGTGVYEQYF
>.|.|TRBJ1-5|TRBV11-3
TGTGCCAGCAGCTCTGATCGGGGCAGGGGTAATCAGCCCCAGCATTTT
CASSSDRGRGNQPQHF
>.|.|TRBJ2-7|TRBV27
TGTGCCAGCAGTTGGTCCGTCGAGCAGTACTTC
CASSWSVEQYF
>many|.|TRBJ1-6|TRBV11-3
TGTGCCAGCAGCTTCCGGGACACCTATTCACCCCTCCACTTT
CASSFRDTYSPLHF
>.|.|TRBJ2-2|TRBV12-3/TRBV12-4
TGTGCCAGCAGTTTAATGGGGGGGAACACCGGGGAGCTGTTTTTT
CASSLMGGNTGELFF
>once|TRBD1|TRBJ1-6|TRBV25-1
TGTGCCAGCAGTGCCCGGGACAGGGTTTCACCCCTCCACTTT
CASSARDRVSPLHF
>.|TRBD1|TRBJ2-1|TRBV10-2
TGCGCCAGCAGTCGTGATTGGGGGACAGTGACCTACAATGAGCGGTTCTTC
CASSRDWGTVTYNERFF
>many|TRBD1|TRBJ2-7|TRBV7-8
TGCGCCAGCAGCTTGGACAGGGGTAGCTACGAGCAGTACTTC
CASSLDRGSYEQYF
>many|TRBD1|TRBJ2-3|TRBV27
TGTGCCAGCAAACCAGGGGGAATAGATACGCAGTATTTT
CASKPGGIDTQYF
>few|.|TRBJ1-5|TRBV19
TGTGCCAGTAGTACCCGACAGGCTAATAGCAATCAGCCCCAGCATTTT
CASSTRQANSNQPQHF
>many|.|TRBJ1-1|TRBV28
TGTGCCAGCAGTCCGACGACCGCCGGGGGAACTGAAGCTTTCTTT
CASSPTTAGGTEAFF
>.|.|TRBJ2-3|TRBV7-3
TGTGCCAGCAGCTTAACCGGGATATTCACAGATACGCAGTATTTT
CASSLTGIFTDTQYF
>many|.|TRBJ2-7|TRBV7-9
TGTGCCAGCAGCTTAGTCGCAGGGCCCCGGGACGAGCAGTACTTC
CASSLVAGPRDEQYF
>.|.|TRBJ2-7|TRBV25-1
TGTGCCAGCAAGGGGGAGGAAGAGGGCGAGCAGTACTTC
CASKGEEEGEQYF
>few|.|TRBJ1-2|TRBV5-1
TGCGCCAGCAGCCAAGAGACGGGACAAATCTATGGCTACACCTTC
CASSQETGQIYGYTF
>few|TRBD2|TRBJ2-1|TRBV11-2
TGTGCCAGCAGCTTAGAACTAGCGGGAGGGGGAAATGAGCAGTTCTTC
CASSLELAGGGNEQFF
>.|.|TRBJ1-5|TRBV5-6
TGTGCCAGCAGCTTCTGGAGCGGCCCGACTCAGCCCCAGCATTTT
CASSFWSGPTQPQHF
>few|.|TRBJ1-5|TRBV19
TGTGCCAGTAGTATAGCGGGGGGTCTGGGCCAGCCCCAGCATTTT
CASSIAGGLGQPQHF
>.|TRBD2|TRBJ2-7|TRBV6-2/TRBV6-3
TGTGCCAGCCGGGCTAGCGGGAGTGGAGAGCAGTACTTC
CASRASGSGEQYF
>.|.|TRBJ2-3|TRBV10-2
TGCGCCAGCAGTGAGTCGCGTCCGACAGCGACAGATACGCAGTATTTT
CASSESRPTATDTQYF
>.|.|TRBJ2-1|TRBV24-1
TGTGCCACCAGTGATCGCTACAATGAGCAGTTCTTC
CATSDRYNEQFF
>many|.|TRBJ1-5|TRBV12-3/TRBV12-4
TGTGCCAGCAGTTCCTTCGGCGATCAGCCCCAGCATTTT
CASSSFGDQPQHF
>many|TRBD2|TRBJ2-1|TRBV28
TGTGCCAGCAGAGGGTCTAGCGGGTACTCCTACAATGAGCAGTTCTTC
CASRGSSGYSYNEQFF
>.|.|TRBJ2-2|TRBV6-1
TGTGCCAGCAGTCGGCGGGAATTAACCGGGGAGCTGTTTTTT
CASSRRELTGELFF
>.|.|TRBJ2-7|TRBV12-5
TGTGCTAGTGGTTGGGACCTATCGACAGGCGAGCAGTACTTC
CASGWDLSTGEQYF
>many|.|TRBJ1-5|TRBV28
TGTGCCAGCAGGGCAGGGTCCCCCAATCAGCCCCAGCATTTT
CASRAGSPNQPQHF
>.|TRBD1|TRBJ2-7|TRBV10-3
TGTGCCACGACAGGGGGCACCGGCTCCTACGAGCAGTACTTC
CATTGGTGSYEQYF
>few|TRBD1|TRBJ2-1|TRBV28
TGTGCCAGCAGTGCCCAACAGGGGGGGCAGTTCTTC
CASSAQQGGQFF
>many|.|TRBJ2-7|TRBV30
TGTGCCTGGAGTGTCCGAAGGGATGAAGAGCAGTACTTC
CAWSVRRDEEQYF
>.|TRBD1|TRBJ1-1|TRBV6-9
TGTGCCAGCAGTTACAGGGGGACAGGGGGCACTGAAGCTTTCTTT
CASSYRGTGGTEAFF
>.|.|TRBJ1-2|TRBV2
TGTGCCAGCAGTGAGACAGCCGGTGAAGGCTACACCTTC
CASSETAGEGYTF
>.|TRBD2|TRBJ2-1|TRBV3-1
TGTGCCAGCAGCCCCGGGACTAGCGGGAGTCTTGAGCAGTTCTTC
CASSPGTSGSLEQFF
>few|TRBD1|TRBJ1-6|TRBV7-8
TGTGCCAGCAGCTCGGGACAGGGGATTTCACCCCTCCACTTT
CASSSGQGISPLHF
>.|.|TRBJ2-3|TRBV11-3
TGTGCCAGCCGCGGTTTGCGGGAAGGGGGAGATACGCAGTATTTT
CASRGLREGGDTQYF
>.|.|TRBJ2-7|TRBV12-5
TGTGCTAGTGCCCAGACAGGCCCCGGGGTCGAGCAGTACTTC
CASAQTGPGVEQYF
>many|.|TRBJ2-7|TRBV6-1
TGTGCCAGCAAAGAGCGGCCCTCCTACGAGCAGTACTTC
CASKERPSYEQYF
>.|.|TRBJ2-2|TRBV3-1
TGTGCCAGCAGCCAACCGGGAGCGGCCAACACCGGGGAGCTGTTTTTT
CASSQPGAANTGELFF
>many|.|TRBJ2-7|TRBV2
TGTGCCAGCAGTGAATATATGGGTGCCGAGCAGTACTTC
CASSEYMGAEQYF
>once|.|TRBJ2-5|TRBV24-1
TGTGCCACCAGTGGAGAAGTCCAAGAGACCCAGTACTTC
CATSGEVQETQYF
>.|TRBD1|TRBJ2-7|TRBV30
TGTGCCTGGAGTTGGACAGGGTTCGAGCAGTACTTC
CAWSWTGFEQYF
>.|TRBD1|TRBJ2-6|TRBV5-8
TGTGCCAGCAGCTGGGGTTGGACGGACAGGGGATTCTCTGGGGCCAACGTCCTGACTTTC
CASSWGWTDRGFSGANVLTF
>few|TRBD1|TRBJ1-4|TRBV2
TGTGCCAGCAGCCGGAGGCGGACAGGGAATGAAAAACTGTTTTTT
CASSRRRTGNEKLFF
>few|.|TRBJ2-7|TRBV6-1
TGTGCCAGCAGGGGGCGGGGATCCTACGAGCAGTACTTC
CASRGRGSYEQYF
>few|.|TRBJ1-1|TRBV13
TGTGCCAGCAGATCAACCGGGACCCGCCGGCAGCGAGCTTTCTTT
CASRSTGTRRQRAFF
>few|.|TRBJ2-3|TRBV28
TGTGCCAGCAGTTTAGGGACGCGAGATACGCAGTATTTT
CASSLGTRDTQYF
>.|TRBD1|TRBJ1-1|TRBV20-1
TGCAGTGCTAGAGATCAACAGGGGATGAACACTGAAGCTTTCTTT
CSARDQQGMNTEAFF
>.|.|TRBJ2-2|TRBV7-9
TGTGCCAGCAGCTTCCAGGGACTGAACACCGGGGAGCTGTTTTTT
CASSFQGLNTGELFF
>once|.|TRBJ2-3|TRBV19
TGTGCCAGTAGTGGGGCGGGTCGAGCCACAGATACGCAGTATTTT
CASSGAGRATDTQYF
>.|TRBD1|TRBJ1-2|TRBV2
TGTGCCAGCATTGGCAAAAGCTCACCGGGACAGGGGTACTATGGCTACACCTTC
CASIGKSSPGQGYYGYTF